These T cell receptor beta chains were read from a single sample in a study of technical replicates of blood from several donors. Sequencing used immunoSEQ multiplex PCR; TCRdb keeps in-frame clones, though not all of them. The data show under 65,000 clones, approximately 86% seen once. Sequencing used PBMCs. Receptor source: a human donor in good health. Some clones in this sample may be carry-over from other donors' samples. The CDR3 runs from the conserved cysteine through the conserved F or W. Each record gives: clone size, D gene, V gene, J gene, CDR3 protein, CDR3 DNA. A D gene is named only where the DNA matches it firmly. Some rows have no size entry. The others give once, few or many, or a class for an expanded clone.

.	TRBD1	TRBV5-5	TRBJ1-4	CASSWRTGATTNEKLFF	TGTGCCAGCAGCTGGCGGACAGGGGCGACAACTAATGAAAAACTGTTTTTT
.	.	TRBV7-9	TRBJ2-1	CASSFTKNEQFF	TGTGCCAGCAGCTTCACTAAGAATGAGCAGTTCTTC
.	.	TRBV6-1	TRBJ1-2	CASSEGGGAYGYTF	TGTGCCAGCAGTGAAGGAGGAGGGGCCTATGGCTACACCTTC
.	TRBD2	TRBV5-1	TRBJ2-1	CASSGASGGAKEQFF	TGCGCCAGCAGCGGGGCTAGCGGGGGGGCGAAAGAGCAGTTCTTC
.	TRBD1	TRBV6-5	TRBJ1-2	CASSYSGTAYGYTF	TGTGCCAGCAGTTACTCAGGGACAGCCTATGGCTACACCTTC
.	.	TRBV18	TRBJ2-7	CASSTRDKYEQYF	TGTGCCAGCTCTACCAGAGACAAATACGAGCAGTACTTC
.	TRBD2	TRBV18	TRBJ2-7	CASSPQTSGRTSYEQYF	TGTGCCAGCTCACCCCAAACTAGCGGGAGAACCTCCTACGAGCAGTACTTC
.	TRBD1	TRBV6-5	TRBJ2-7	CASTGRDRGFGEQYF	TGTGCCAGCACTGGCCGGGACAGGGGCTTCGGCGAGCAGTACTTC
.	TRBD1	TRBV6-5	TRBJ2-2	CASSSPGQGNTGELFF	TGTGCCAGCAGTTCCCCGGGACAGGGGAACACCGGGGAGCTGTTTTTT
.	.	TRBV30	TRBJ2-1	CAWSREFGYNEQFF	TGTGCCTGGAGCCGGGAGTTTGGCTACAATGAGCAGTTCTTC
.	TRBD1	TRBV15	TRBJ1-4	CATSRDGTGGEKLFF	TGTGCCACCAGCAGAGACGGGACAGGGGGGGAAAAACTGTTTTTT
once	TRBD1	TRBV29-1	TRBJ2-5	CSVDRGAETQYF	TGCAGCGTAGACAGGGGGGCAGAGACCCAGTACTTC
.	.	TRBV29-1	TRBJ1-2	CSVEEFTVNYGYTF	TGCAGCGTTGAAGAGTTCACAGTAAACTATGGCTACACCTTC
.	.	TRBV11-1	TRBJ2-6	CASSPRGGLGDSGANVLTF	TGTGCCAGCAGCCCAAGAGGGGGTTTGGGTGACTCTGGGGCCAACGTCCTGACTTTC
.	TRBD2	TRBV6-5	TRBJ2-7	CATRAGGSSYEQYF	TGTGCCACCCGAGCGGGGGGGAGCTCCTACGAGCAGTACTTC
once	TRBD1	TRBV6-6	TRBJ1-4	CASSYATGGIPIELFF	TGTGCCAGCAGTTACGCGACAGGGGGAATTCCGATAGAACTGTTTTTT
.	.	TRBV10-3	TRBJ2-1	CAISGGLTSYNEQFF	TGTGCCATCAGTGGGGGACTGACCTCCTACAATGAGCAGTTCTTC
.	.	TRBV15	TRBJ2-2	CATSRDWGENTGELFF	TGTGCCACCAGCAGAGATTGGGGGGAGAACACCGGGGAGCTGTTTTTT
.	.	TRBV5-4	TRBJ2-7	CASSPGRNRDTYEQYF	TGTGCCAGCAGCCCCGGCCGGAACAGGGATACCTACGAGCAGTACTTC
.	.	TRBV7-2	TRBJ2-1	CASSLVPAAEQFF	TGTGCCAGCAGCTTAGTTCCCGCTGCGGAGCAGTTCTTC
.	TRBD1	TRBV7-8	TRBJ2-1	CASSTRQGSSYNEQFF	TGTGCCAGCAGCACCCGACAGGGGAGCTCCTACAATGAGCAGTTCTTC
.	.	TRBV6-5	TRBJ2-7	CASSFGGYEQYF	TGTGCCAGCAGTTTTGGCGGGTACGAGCAGTACTTC
.	.	TRBV7-6	TRBJ2-5	CASSLGSGLVQETQYF	TGTGCCAGCAGCCTCGGGAGCGGATTGGTACAAGAGACCCAGTACTTC
.	.	TRBV7-2	TRBJ2-3	CASNHGGGTQYF	TGTGCCAGCAACCATGGCGGAGGGACGCAGTATTTT
.	TRBD1	TRBV10-3	TRBJ1-6	CAIRTGRSPLHF	TGTGCCATCAGGACAGGGAGATCACCCCTCCACTTT
.	.	TRBV5-8	TRBJ2-3	CASSNTNGGNTQYF	TGTGCCAGCAGCAATACAAACGGAGGAAATACGCAGTATTTT
few	.	TRBV5-8	TRBJ2-7	CASSGGDRPYEQYF	TGTGCCAGCAGCGGGGGGGACAGGCCCTACGAGCAGTACTTC
.	TRBD2	TRBV5-4	TRBJ2-5	CASRRGGTQETQYF	TGTGCCAGCAGGCGGGGGGGGACTCAAGAGACCCAGTACTTC
.	TRBD1	TRBV5-4	TRBJ1-2	CASSFWGQGYGYTF	TGTGCCAGCAGCTTCTGGGGACAGGGCTATGGCTACACCTTC
once	.	TRBV7-9	TRBJ2-6	CASSLAGAGANVLTF	TGTGCCAGCAGCTTGGCAGGGGCTGGGGCCAACGTCCTGACTTTC
.	.	TRBV5-4	TRBJ2-6	CASSIGTHRSGANVLTF	TGTGCCAGCAGCATCGGGACACATCGGTCTGGGGCCAACGTCCTGACTTTC
.	TRBD1	TRBV18	TRBJ1-1	CASSPPGTGTPAFF	TGTGCCAGCTCGCCCCCCGGGACAGGGACCCCAGCTTTCTTT
.	TRBD2	TRBV15	TRBJ2-1	CATSRGAGTSVYNEQFF	TGTGCCACCAGCAGAGGGGCCGGGACTAGCGTTTACAATGAGCAGTTCTTC
once	TRBD2	TRBV6-5	TRBJ2-3	CASSSLAGGDTQYF	TGTGCCAGCAGTTCCCTAGCGGGAGGGGACACGCAGTATTTT
.	TRBD2	TRBV29-1	TRBJ2-7	CSVVLAGREQYF	TGCAGCGTTGTCCTAGCGGGACGCGAGCAGTACTTC
.	.	TRBV5-1	TRBJ2-1	CASSLASYTYEQFF	TGCGCCAGCAGCTTGGCAAGCTATACGTATGAGCAGTTCTTC
.	TRBD1	TRBV10-3	TRBJ2-3	CAISERGPREDTQYF	TGTGCCATCAGTGAGAGGGGGCCCCGGGAAGATACGCAGTATTTT
.	.	TRBV2	TRBJ2-3	CASMRNPKSTDTQYF	TGTGCCAGCATGCGTAATCCCAAAAGCACAGATACGCAGTATTTT
.	TRBD1	TRBV15	TRBJ2-5	CATSRPGTGKETQYF	TGTGCCACCAGCAGGCCCGGGACAGGGAAAGAGACCCAGTACTTC
.	.	TRBV7-6	TRBJ1-3	CASTTGQGSGNTIYF	TGTGCCAGCACCACGGGCCAGGGCTCTGGAAACACCATATATTTT
.	.	TRBV12-5	TRBJ2-7	CASVTTGSYEQYF	TGTGCTAGTGTCACGACGGGCTCCTACGAGCAGTACTTC
.	TRBD1	TRBV5-6	TRBJ2-5	CASSYRQGIMETQYF	TGTGCCAGCAGCTACCGACAGGGTATTATGGAGACCCAGTACTTC
.	.	TRBV27	TRBJ2-4	CASSFIFSGTSLAKNIQYF	TGTGCCAGCAGTTTTATATTTTCCGGGACTTCCCTAGCCAAAAACATTCAGTACTTC
.	TRBD2	TRBV5-6	TRBJ2-1	CASSLAAGGPSYNEQFF	TGTGCCAGCAGCTTGGCAGCGGGGGGGCCGTCCTACAATGAGCAGTTCTTC
.	.	TRBV28	TRBJ2-6	CASSFGDPGANVLTF	TGTGCCAGCAGTTTCGGGGATCCTGGGGCCAACGTCCTGACTTTC
.	.	TRBV7-9	TRBJ2-1	CASSPRWASSEISYNEQFF	TGTGCCAGCAGCCCTAGATGGGCTAGCAGTGAAATCTCCTACAATGAGCAGTTCTTC
.	.	TRBV5-1	TRBJ2-5	CASSLASLEETQYF	TGCGCCAGCAGCTTGGCCTCACTAGAAGAGACCCAGTACTTC
few	TRBD2	TRBV27	TRBJ2-5	CASSPVERGPETQYF	TGTGCCAGCAGTCCAGTGGAGCGGGGGCCAGAGACCCAGTACTTC
.	.	TRBV6-1	TRBJ2-5	CASSEALGGETQYF	TGTGCCAGCAGTGAAGCGTTGGGGGGAGAGACCCAGTACTTC
.	.	TRBV6-5	TRBJ1-3	CASSYSTGSGNTIYF	TGTGCCAGCAGTTACTCGACAGGCTCTGGAAACACCATATATTTT
.	TRBD2	TRBV4-3	TRBJ2-5	CASSLGRGAQETQYF	TGCGCCAGCAGTCTTGGGCGGGGGGCGCAAGAGACCCAGTACTTC
once	.	TRBV7-9	TRBJ1-1	CASSLMSFFQENTEAFF	TGTGCCAGCAGCCTCATGTCTTTCTTTCAGGAGAACACTGAAGCTTTCTTT
.	TRBD2	TRBV5-4	TRBJ2-2	CASSLARGGIGELFF	TGTGCCAGCAGCTTGGCCCGCGGGGGTATCGGGGAGCTGTTTTTT
.	.	TRBV2	TRBJ2-2	CASSERAVPGELFF	TGTGCCAGCAGTGAGAGGGCAGTCCCCGGGGAGCTGTTTTTT
.	TRBD2	TRBV4-1	TRBJ2-7	CASRPPGLAYSYEQYF	TGCGCCAGCAGACCGCCGGGACTAGCGTACTCCTACGAGCAGTACTTC
.	.	TRBV6-6	TRBJ1-1	CAGKGDGEENTEAFF	TGTGCCGGCAAGGGAGACGGGGAGGAGAACACTGAAGCTTTCTTT
.	.	TRBV15	TRBJ2-7	CATSGPYEQYF	TGTGCCACCAGCGGGCCATACGAGCAGTACTTC
.	.	TRBV6-5	TRBJ2-7	CASSIRGKTYEQYF	TGTGCCAGCAGTATCCGGGGGAAAACCTACGAGCAGTACTTC
.	.	TRBV4-1	TRBJ2-7	CASSQDRSGQDNYEQYF	TGCGCCAGCAGCCAAGATCGGTCGGGCCAGGACAACTACGAGCAGTACTTC
.	TRBD2	TRBV6-6	TRBJ2-1	CASSRGLAGDNEQFF	TGTGCCAGCAGTCGCGGACTAGCGGGGGACAATGAGCAGTTCTTC